This T cell receptor (beta chain) stems from a study of cytomegalovirus exposure and HLA in healthy donors. Study summary: The study's early data release held some 85 million unique TCRs from HLA-typed donors. Whole-study findings and limits: With further analysis later on, most CMV-associated TCR beta chains appeared HLA-restricted. Investigators reported around 150 TCR beta chains as tied to cytomegalovirus.

This CDR3 region has 13 residues. V was cut by 7 bases and J by 5 bases, with 14 bases left in between. In germline, CDR1 is MDHEN, CDR2 SYDVKM. About this clone itself: Its specificity is unknown.

Healthy individuals who donated bone marrow served as the donors. Both 60 Vbeta primers and 13 Jbeta primers went into the PCR. Here immunoSEQ multiplex PCR was the method, and the copy in TCRdb shows in-frame clones only, minus some. The profile shows 200,000 to 250,000 clones, more than 80% of them singletons. The rearrangement uses TRBV28 and TRBJ1-1; D is undetermined. The sequenced sample consisted of PBMCs. The source of this sequence is a man in his thirties or forties in good health and CMV-seronegative. CDR3 amino acids: CASNNPGRTEAFF. The CDR3 bases are TGTGCCAGCAATAACCCCGGGAGGACTGAAGCTTTCTTT.